This T cell receptor beta chain derives from a study of blood T cell repertoires in COVID-19. Study context: Collection of acute and convalescent COVID-19 samples took place in the United States, Italy and Spain.

Methods used by the authors: Counts of nucleated cells, estimated from reference gene primer amplification, were obtained. Data came from immunoSEQ multiplex PCR; TCRdb stores just in-frame clones and leaves some out. V, J and clone size are those of that table, while D and trimming were read from the DNA. The sample records 250,000 or so clones, roughly 80% being singletons. Trimming cost V 1 base and J 5 bases, with 9 bases left between them. Germline CDR1 reads SGHNT; CDR2 reads YYREEE (reference sequence). The CDR3 length is 13 residues. Sequences were obtained from peripheral blood. This TCR came from a woman aged 18-29 years with acute or convalescent COVID-19. V gene TRBV5-4 combines with J gene TRBJ1-1; D is undetermined. CDR3 sequence (DNA): TGTGCCAGCAGCTTGTCAGGTACGACTGAAGCTTTCTTT. Protein product: CASSLSGTTEAFF.